The 4 T cell receptor beta chains reported below all come from one sample, sequenced in a study of T cells in tumors after PD-1 blockade. Sequencing was performed with immunoSEQ multiplex PCR; in TCRdb, only in-frame clones are kept and a portion is missing. The table lists some 48,000 clones, more than 75% of them singletons, with approximately 16% in the top ten. Sequenced here: PBMCs, sampled before anti-PD-1 treatment. All receptors come from a human donor with basal cell carcinoma.

V and J are TRBV5-1 and TRBJ2-2; D is unclear. Trimming left V 2 bases short and J 0 bases short, with 11 bases between. Germline V lookup: CDR1 SGHRS, CDR2 YFSETQ. This CDR3 is 16 amino acids long. This chain's CDR3 is CASSLRQNANTGELFF. The CDR3 bases are TGCGCCAGCAGCTTAAGACAAAACGCGAACACCGGGGAGCTGTTTTTT.

The chain employs TRBV28 and TRBJ2-3; 7 bases are a match to TRBD1. With 3 bases clipped from V and 2 bases from J, the junction kept 5 bases outside the gene matches. Germline V gene lookup returns CDR1 MDHEN and CDR2 SYDVKM. The CDR3 has 15 amino acids. The DNA for the CDR3 is TGTGCCAGCAGTTTTACGACAGGGAACACAGATACGCAGTATTTT. It is translated as CASSFTTGNTDTQYF.

The V gene is TRBV2, the J gene TRBJ2-3; TRBD1 aligns across 10 bases. Germline CDR1 SNHLY, CDR2 FYNNEI. The junction had 11 bases not matched to a gene; V was cut back by 4 bases and J by 4 bases. CDR3 length: 17 amino acids. The DNA of the CDR3 is TGTGCCAGCAGTGCAATTTTGGGGACAGGGGATGCAGATACGCAGTATTTT. Residues: CASSAILGTGDADTQYF.

The chain couples TRBV3-1 (or the pseudogene TRBV3-2) to TRBJ1-4, with TRBD1 matching over 8 bases. Unmatched junction bases numbered 7, after V lost 2 bases and J lost 8 bases. The CDR3 totals 15 residues. Germline CDR1 is LGHDT and CDR2 is YNNKEL (reference sequence). Here the CDR3 reads CASSQSQGAREKLFF. Here the CDR3 DNA reads TGTGCCAGCAGCCAAAGTCAGGGGGCGAGGGAAAAACTGTTTTTT.